The next 25 T cell receptor beta chains were all read from a single sample in a study of OX40 agonist ivuxolimab in advanced cancers. TCRdb keeps only in-frame clones here, not all; method: immunoSEQ multiplex PCR. Of about 90,000 clones in the sample, about 90% were seen once. Specimen: CD4+ or CD8+ T cells sorted from blood, collected in a trial of the OX40 agonist ivuxolimab. These TCRs come from an adult with an advanced solid tumor such as melanoma, head and neck, liver or kidney cancer.

The CDR3 DNA reads as TGTGCCAGCAGCTTATCTAGCGGGAGCGATGAGCAGTTCTTC. Translation gives CASSLSSGSDEQFF. The rearrangement joins TRBV7-8 to TRBJ2-1, with 10 nucleotides matching TRBD2. The trim removed 2 bases at V and 8 bases at J, leaving 3 bases unmatched. The CDR3 length is 14 residues. Germline assignment: CDR1 SGHVS and CDR2 FQNEAQ.

As concerns this clone: At one end the junction does not follow the germline gene, possibly because of a read error. The genes are TRBV7-7 and TRBJ1-1, with D possibly matching TRBD1 (5 bases). The CDR3 loop spans 17 amino acids. CDR1 is SSHAT, CDR2 FNYEAQ, per germline (reference sequence). CDR3 residues: CASSLAGQPRVDTEAFF. Written as DNA, the CDR3 is TGTGCTAGCAGCTTGGCGGGGCAGCCCCGGGTAGACACTGAAGCTTTCTTT. The variable domain in full, with the rest retrieved from reference TRBV7-7 and TRBJ1-1, is GAGVSQSPRYKVTKRGQDVTLRCDPISSHATLYWYQQALGQGPEFLTYFNYEAQPDKSGLPSDRFSAERPEGSISTLTIQRTEQRDSAMYRCASSLAGQPRVDTEAFFGQGTRLTVV.

The chain is built from TRBV7-3 and TRBJ2-2, with D possibly matching TRBD2 (5 bases). The CDR3 runs to 14 residues. Germline CDR1 and CDR2: SGHTA and FQGTGA. Trimming pared 2 bases from V and 4 bases from J, leaving 8 bases between. The CDR3 region has the DNA TGTGCCAGCAGCTTACCTGAGGGCACCGGGGAGCTGTTTTTT. This gives the protein CASSLPEGTGELFF.

This chain uses TRBV9 with TRBJ2-2, with D uncertain. The ends were cut back, 0 bases at V and 3 bases at J, with 15 bases in the middle. Germline CDR1 SGDLS, CDR2 YYNGEE. The CDR3 loop spans 17 amino acids. DNA for the CDR3: TGTGCCAGCAGCGTAGTCCGGGTCTGGTCGCACACCGGGGAGCTGTTTTTT. Translation: CASSVVRVWSHTGELFF.

Here the CDR3 DNA reads TGTGCCTGGATCGAGGACAAGGGGGTATACGAGCAGTACTTC. Translated: CAWIEDKGVYEQYF. The chain links TRBV30 to TRBJ2-5, with a tentative D call TRBD1 (6 bases). The J call may be faulty, since TRBJ2-7 better matches the DNA end. From germline, CDR1 is GTSNPN and CDR2 SVGIG (reference sequence). The CDR3 is made up of 14 amino acids.

This clone came up a few times. The CDR3: CASSQDLRQNYGYTF. Written as DNA, the CDR3 is TGTGCCAGCAGCCAAGATCTCCGACAGAACTATGGCTACACCTTC. V usage is TRBV4-2 and J usage is TRBJ1-2; perhaps TRBD1 as D (5 bases). The V end was cut by 0 bases, the J end by 2 bases, with 10 bases between. CDR1 and CDR2 (germline): LGHNA, YNFKEQ. CDR3 length: 15 residues.

This clone was detected once. This chain links TRBV5-1 with TRBJ2-5; weak D call: TRBD1 (6 bases). V was clipped by 4 bases and J by 2 bases, with 15 bases between them. The CDR3 extends over 15 amino acids. Per germline, CDR1 SGHRS and CDR2 YFSETQ. CDR3 sequence: CASSLGTHDQETQYF. DNA for the CDR3: TGCGCCAGCAGCCTCGGGACACACGATCAAGAGACCCAGTACTTC. The whole variable domain, filled in from reference TRBV5-1 and TRBJ2-5, reads KAGVTQTPRYLIKTRGQQVTLSCSPISGHRSVSWYQQTPGQGLQFLFEYFSETQRNKGNFPGRFSGRQFSNSRSEMNVSTLELGDSALYLCASSLGTHDQETQYFGPGTRLLVL.

The chain combines TRBV9 with TRBJ2-1; TRBD2 might be the D (6 bases). Germline CDR1 SGDLS, CDR2 YYNGEE. This CDR3 comprises 15 residues. V was shortened by 5 bases and J by 10 bases, with 22 bases between the two germline ends. This CDR3 is CASRAGSRLGGEQFF. The CDR3 bases are TGTGCCAGCAGGGCGGGGTCGAGACTCGGGGGAGAGCAGTTCTTC. The full variable domain, in which reference TRBV9 and TRBJ2-1 provide the parts outside the CDR3, is DSGVTQTPKHLITATGQRVTLRCSPRSGDLSVYWYQQSLDQGLQFLIQYYNGEERAKGNILERFSAQQFPDLHSELNLSSLELGDSALYFCASRAGSRLGGEQFFGPGTRLTVL.

The rearrangement uses TRBV28 and TRBJ2-5; D is possibly TRBD1 or TRBD2 (5 bases each). The CDR3 spans 13 residues. V was trimmed by 11 bases and J by 5 bases, leaving 18 bases between them. Germline V lookup: CDR1 MDHEN, CDR2 SYDVKM. The CDR3 coding sequence is TGTGCCGGGGGTCGAGTTTTGGGGGAGACCCAGTACTTC. It codes for CAGGRVLGETQYF. The full variable domain, with the rest looked up from reference TRBV28 and TRBJ2-5, is DVKVTQSSRYLVKRTGEKVFLECVQDMDHENMFWYRQDPGLGLRLIYFSYDVKMKEKGDIPEGYSVSREKKERFSLILESASTNQTSMYLCAGGRVLGETQYFGPGTRLLVL.

The chain uses TRBV6-5 and TRBJ2-3, with D unclear. Germline V gene sequence: CDR1 MNHEY, CDR2 SVGAGI. V was shortened by 2 bases and J by 1 base, with 7 bases between the two germline ends. The CDR3 runs to 14 residues. The CDR3 DNA sequence: TGTGCCAGCAGTTACGTTGGGGGCACAGATACGCAGTATTTT. It specifies CASSYVGGTDTQYF.

The chain joins TRBV5-1 to TRBJ2-1, with D tentatively TRBD2 (5 bases). The V gene's germline CDR1 is SGHRS and CDR2 YFSETQ. V lost 7 bases and J lost 3, with 11 bases in between. This CDR3 comprises 13 residues. The CDR3, as DNA: TGCGCCAGCCCTACCCGGGACTACAATGAGCAGTTCTTC. Protein sequence: CASPTRDYNEQFF.

This rearrangement joins TRBV27 to TRBJ2-5; TRBD1 agrees at 9 bases. The CDR3 consists of 15 residues. Per germline, CDR1 MNHEY and CDR2 SMNVEV (reference sequence). V lost 4 bases and J lost 4; bases outside the gene matches: 7. This CDR3 reads CASSSGQGLLETQYF. The CDR3 DNA sequence: TGTGCCAGCAGTTCGGGACAGGGCCTATTAGAGACCCAGTACTTC.

The V call is TRBV6-1, the J call TRBJ2-1, with TRBD2 identical over 12 bases. Germline CDR1 is MNHNS and CDR2 is SASEGT. This CDR3 comprises 16 residues. Germline trimming cut 4 bases from V and 4 bases from J; bases unmatched to any gene: 5. CDR3 sequence (DNA): TGTGCCAGCAGTGTTCGGACTAGCGGGACGTACAATGAGCAGTTCTTC. Encoded protein: CASSVRTSGTYNEQFF.

The chain links TRBV11-2 to TRBJ1-2; 8 bases are a match to TRBD1. V lost 4 bases to trimming and J lost 8 bases; unmatched junction nucleotides: 6. The CDR3 spans 13 residues. Germline CDR1 is SGHAT and CDR2 is FQNNGV. The CDR3 bases are TGTGCCAGCAGCTCCCAGGGGGCGCACGGCTACACCTTC. Its protein product is CASSSQGAHGYTF.

The rearrangement joins TRBV6-6 to TRBJ2-3; D tentatively reads TRBD1 or TRBD2 (5 bases each). The CDR3 totals 15 residues. V lost 6 bases and J 1 base, leaving 14 bases between the germline ends. The germline V gene has CDR1 MNHNY and CDR2 SVGAGI (reference sequence). CDR3 DNA: TGTGCCAGCAGCCCTGCGGGCAGGGGCACAGATACGCAGTATTTT. Its protein is CASSPAGRGTDTQYF.

The chain links TRBV6-5 to TRBJ2-7; TRBD2 matches at 7 bases. Per the germline V gene, CDR1 is MNHEY and CDR2 is SVGAGI. The junction had 5 bases not matched to a gene; V was cut back by 7 bases and J by 2 bases. The CDR3 loop spans 13 amino acids. CDR3 in DNA: TGTGCCAGCACGGGGGAGGGTGCCTACGAGCAGTACTTC. Its protein product is CASTGEGAYEQYF.

This clone was seen once. The CDR3 reads CASSKNRGLAGVCTDTQYF. DNA for the CDR3: TGTGCCAGCAGCAAAAACCGAGGACTAGCGGGAGTTTGCACAGATACGCAGTATTTT. The rearrangement joins TRBV21-1 to TRBJ2-3; TRBD2 reflects the table's D call only, with no check against the DNA. TRBV21-1 is a pseudogene. There are 19 residues in the CDR3.

The chain employs TRBV4-1 and TRBJ1-4; 9 bases map to TRBD1. Germline-derived CDR1 and CDR2 are MGHRA and YSYEKL. The CDR3 extends over 16 amino acids. Losses at the gene ends were 1 base for V and 0 bases for J; bases not matched to a gene: 0. CDR3 nucleotide sequence: TGCGCCAGCAGCCAAGGGACAGGGGCAACTAATGAAAAACTGTTTTTT. Protein sequence: CASSQGTGATNEKLFF.

The sample holds one count of this clone. This sequence joins TRBV28 and TRBJ1-4, with TRBD1 as a possible D gene (6 bases). This CDR3 has 14 residues. Germline V gene sequence: CDR1 MDHEN, CDR2 SYDVKM. Trimming left V 2 bases short and J 7 bases short, with 11 bases between. The CDR3 here is CASSLTQGGEKLFF. Written as DNA, the CDR3 is TGTGCCAGCAGTTTAACACAGGGCGGTGAAAAACTGTTTTTT.

This clone was seen a handful of times. This chain joins TRBV6-4 and TRBJ1-2; 9 bases are a match to TRBD1. In germline, CDR1 is MRHNA, CDR2 SNTAGT. This CDR3 spans 13 amino acids. V was pared by 4 bases and J by 8 bases, with 5 bases of the junction left unmatched. The CDR3 DNA sequence: TGTGCCAGCAGTGCGGGACAGGGAAGGGGCTACACCTTC. It is translated as CASSAGQGRGYTF.

The gene calls are TRBV9 and TRBJ2-1; 7 nucleotides align to TRBD2. Germline loops: CDR1 SGDLS, CDR2 YYNGEE. The CDR3 runs to 16 residues. The J segment lost 1 base and the V segment lost 3 bases, leaving 7 bases of the junction unmatched. CDR3 sequence (DNA): TGTGCCAGCAGCGCTAAGACTAGCAGGTCCTACAATGAGCAGTTCTTC. Translation gives CASSAKTSRSYNEQFF. The complete variable domain, with remaining parts taken from reference TRBV9 and TRBJ2-1, reads DSGVTQTPKHLITATGQRVTLRCSPRSGDLSVYWYQQSLDQGLQFLIQYYNGEERAKGNILERFSAQQFPDLHSELNLSSLELGDSALYFCASSAKTSRSYNEQFFGPGTRLTVL.

CDR3 DNA sequence: TGTGCCAGCAGCTTGGAGACAGGGTATTACTACGAGCAGTACTTC. Translating gives CASSLETGYYYEQYF. This chain connects TRBV11-3 to TRBJ2-7; TRBD1 matches at 7 bases. V lost 3 bases and J lost 3; bases outside the gene matches: 8. The CDR3 covers 15 residues. Germline-derived CDR1 and CDR2 are SGHNT and YENEEA. The full variable domain, rest sourced from reference TRBV11-3 and TRBJ2-7, is EAGVVQSPRYKIIEKKQPVAFWCNPISGHNTLYWYLQNLGQGPELLIRYENEEAVDDSQLPKDRFSAERLKGVDSTLKIQPAELGDSAVYLCASSLETGYYYEQYFGPGTRLTVT.

This clone counts as medium-sized (0.01 to 0.1%). The chain uses TRBV5-1 and TRBJ2-7, with TRBD1 as a possible D gene (5 bases). Trimming left V 0 bases short and J 6 bases short, with 10 bases between. The CDR3 contains 13 residues. CDR1 and CDR2 from the germline V gene are SGHRS and YFSETQ. The CDR3 region is CASSLGSGREQYF. The CDR3 DNA reads TGCGCCAGCAGCTTGGGGTCAGGGCGCGAGCAGTACTTC.

The CDR3 region has the DNA TGCGCCAGCAGTGACCCCTACGAGCAGTACTTC. Its protein product is CASSDPYEQYF. The rearrangement joins TRBV10-2 to TRBJ2-7; unclear D gene. Trimming removed 3 bases from V and 2 bases from J, with 2 bases in between. Germline CDR1 reads WSHSY; CDR2 reads SAAADI. The CDR3 is made up of 11 amino acids.

V usage is TRBV7-9 and J usage is TRBJ2-7; 8 positions agree with TRBD1. V lost 5 bases, J lost 7 bases, and 13 bases stayed unmatched. Germline V gives CDR1 SEHNR, CDR2 FQNEAQ (reference sequence). The CDR3 runs to 15 residues. CDR3 nucleotides: TGTGCCAGCAGCCACCCCCGGGACAGGCCGCTGGAGCAGTACTTC. Amino acid sequence: CASSHPRDRPLEQYF.